What follows are 14 T cell receptor beta chains derived from one specimen sequenced in a study of OX40 agonist ivuxolimab in advanced cancers. Sequenced by immunoSEQ multiplex PCR; TCRdb stores in-frame clones only, minus some. The sample holds around 100,000 clones, about 86% seen once. Sequencing was performed on CD4+ or CD8+ T cells sorted from blood, taken in a trial of the OX40 agonist ivuxolimab. Source of these receptors: an adult with an advanced solid tumor such as melanoma, head and neck, liver or kidney cancer.

The V and J genes are TRBV5-6 and TRBJ2-6; D perhaps matches TRBD2 (5 bases). Trimming took off 4 bases at V and 0 bases at J, with 14 bases between the two ends. The CDR3 loop spans 17 amino acids. Germline-derived CDR1 and CDR2 are SGHDT and YYEEEE. The CDR3 here is CASSLGGFLSGANVLTF. In DNA form, the CDR3 reads TGTGCCAGCAGCCTGGGCGGGTTCCTCTCTGGGGCCAACGTCCTGACTTTC.

The chain joins TRBV21-1 to TRBJ1-1. TRBV21-1 is flagged as a pseudogene. The length of the CDR3 is 20 residues. The CDR3: CASSKAAAQISLFLNTEAFF. CDR3 nucleotide sequence: TGTGCCAGCAGCAAAGCGGCAGCCCAGATTTCCTTGTTTCTGAACACTGAAGCTTTCTTT.

The chain links TRBV7-9 to TRBJ2-5; D possibly corresponds to TRBD1 (5 bases). Deletions cut 7 bases from V and 5 bases from J, with 14 bases between. Germline CDR1 is SEHNR and CDR2 is FQNEAQ (reference sequence). This CDR3 region has 13 residues. The CDR3 nucleotides are TGTGCCAGCAACCCCTGGGGCGCGGAGACCCAGTACTTC. It yields the protein CASNPWGAETQYF.

J is TRBJ1-2 and V is TRBV5-6; D uncertain. The CDR3 is 13 amino acids. With 4 bases removed from V and 7 bases from J, the gap between germline ends came to 14 bases. Germline loops: CDR1 SGHDT, CDR2 YYEEEE. The CDR3 loop reads CASSPSAEAGYTF. The CDR3 DNA reads TGTGCCAGCAGCCCAAGCGCGGAGGCTGGCTACACCTTC.

The V and J genes are TRBV5-1 and TRBJ2-5; either TRBD1 or TRBD2 may fit D (6 bases each). Per germline, CDR1 SGHRS and CDR2 YFSETQ. Trimming removed 2 bases at V and 3 bases at J, with 11 bases between. The length of the CDR3 is 14 residues. In nucleotides, the CDR3 is TGCGCCAGCAGCTTTCGGGGGCCGAAAGAGACCCAGTACTTC. This gives the protein CASSFRGPKETQYF.

The V and J genes are TRBV6-5 and TRBJ1-1; 9 bases map to TRBD1. The CDR3 totals 15 residues. Germline V CDR1 and CDR2: MNHEY, SVGAGI. With 2 bases clipped from V and 11 bases from J, the junction kept 12 bases outside the gene matches. The CDR3 coding sequence is TGTGCCAGCAGTTACCAGATCCTTAACAGGGGGCCTGCTTTCTTT. The encoded protein is CASSYQILNRGPAFF.

This chain uses TRBV2 with TRBJ2-7, with TRBD1 identical over 9 bases. Per the germline V gene, CDR1 is SNHLY and CDR2 is FYNNEI. V was pared by 4 bases and J by 10 bases, with 5 bases of the junction left unmatched. There are 12 residues in the CDR3. CDR3 DNA: TGTGCCAGCAGTGGTGGGGGACAGGGACAGTACTTC. Its protein product is CASSGGGQGQYF.

The rearrangement uses TRBV7-2 and TRBJ2-1; 11 bases fit TRBD1. Trimming took 5 bases from V and 7 from J; bases not matched to a gene: 7. Germline loops: CDR1 SGHTA, CDR2 FQGNSA. The CDR3 is made up of 15 amino acids. CDR3: CASSQDRGRGNEQFF. CDR3 bases: TGTGCCAGCAGCCAGGACAGGGGGCGAGGAAATGAGCAGTTCTTC.

This sequence joins TRBV7-9 and TRBJ2-7, with D possibly matching TRBD2 (6 bases). Germline loops: CDR1 SEHNR, CDR2 FQNEAQ (reference sequence). V was pared by 4 bases and J by 2 bases, with 9 bases between. This CDR3 has 13 residues. Here the CDR3 DNA reads TGTGCCAGCAGCTCGGGGAGGACCTACGAGCAGTACTTC. Amino acid sequence: CASSSGRTYEQYF.

The genes are TRBV6-5 and TRBJ1-1, with D possibly matching TRBD1 (6 bases). The CDR3 is 15 residues long. Germline V gene lookup returns CDR1 MNHEY and CDR2 SVGAGI. Trimming took off 0 bases at V and 4 bases at J, with 12 bases between the two ends. CDR3 sequence (DNA): TGTGCCAGCAGTTACTCCGGAGGGGGGCCCACTGAAGCTTTCTTT. Translated, it gives CASSYSGGGPTEAFF.

Worth noting for this clone: At one boundary the junction diverges from the germline segment, which might be a read error. J is TRBJ2-5 and V is TRBV7-7; TRBD1 or TRBD2 may be the D gene (6 bases each). The CDR3 is 15 amino acids. From germline, CDR1 is SSHAT and CDR2 FNYEAQ (reference sequence). The CDR3 protein is CASSFRGGNQETQYF. The CDR3 DNA follows: TGTGCTAGCAGCTTTCGAGGGGGGAACCAAGAGACCCAGTACTTC.

This clone was recorded only once. The chain uses TRBV6-1 and TRBJ1-1, with D tentatively TRBD1 (5 bases). CDR1 and CDR2 from the germline V gene are MNHNS and SASEGT. This CDR3 is built from 14 residues. The germline V and J ends were trimmed by 4 bases and 2 bases, with 11 bases remaining between them. The CDR3 coding sequence is TGTGCCAGCAGTGCCACGACAGCTAACACTGAAGCTTTCTTT. Its protein product is CASSATTANTEAFF.

This chain joins TRBV7-9 and TRBJ2-1, with 11 bases matching TRBD2. After removal of 2 bases from V and 5 bases from J, the junction contained 5 bases not matched to a gene. The length of the CDR3 is 16 residues. Germline lookup yields CDR1 SEHNR and CDR2 FQNEAQ (reference sequence). This CDR3 reads CASSLTSTSGDNEQFF. CDR3 DNA: TGTGCCAGCAGCTTAACCTCGACTAGCGGGGACAATGAGCAGTTCTTC.

The rearrangement joins TRBV5-1 to TRBJ2-2; 10 positions agree with TRBD1. CDR1 and CDR2 (germline): SGHRS, YFSETQ. The CDR3 loop spans 16 amino acids. J lost 6 bases, V lost 2 bases, and 7 bases had no gene match. CDR3 DNA: TGCGCCAGCAGCTTCTCGACAGGGGGCGGAGCCGGGGAGCTGTTTTTT. Amino acids: CASSFSTGGGAGELFF.